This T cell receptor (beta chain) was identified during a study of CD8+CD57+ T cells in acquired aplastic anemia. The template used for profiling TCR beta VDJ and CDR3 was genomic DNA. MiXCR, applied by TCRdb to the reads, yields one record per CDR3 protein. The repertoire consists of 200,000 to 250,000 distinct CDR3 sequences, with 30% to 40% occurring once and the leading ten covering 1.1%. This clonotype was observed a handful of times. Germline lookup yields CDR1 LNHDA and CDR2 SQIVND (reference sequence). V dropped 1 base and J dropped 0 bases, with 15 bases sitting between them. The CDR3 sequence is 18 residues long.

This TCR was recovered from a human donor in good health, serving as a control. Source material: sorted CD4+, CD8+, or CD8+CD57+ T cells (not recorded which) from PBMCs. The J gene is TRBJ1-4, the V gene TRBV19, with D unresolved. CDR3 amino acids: CASSIAATGSATNEKLFF. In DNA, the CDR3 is TGTGCCAGTAGTATAGCGGCGACCGGGTCCGCAACTAATGAAAAACTGTTTTTT.